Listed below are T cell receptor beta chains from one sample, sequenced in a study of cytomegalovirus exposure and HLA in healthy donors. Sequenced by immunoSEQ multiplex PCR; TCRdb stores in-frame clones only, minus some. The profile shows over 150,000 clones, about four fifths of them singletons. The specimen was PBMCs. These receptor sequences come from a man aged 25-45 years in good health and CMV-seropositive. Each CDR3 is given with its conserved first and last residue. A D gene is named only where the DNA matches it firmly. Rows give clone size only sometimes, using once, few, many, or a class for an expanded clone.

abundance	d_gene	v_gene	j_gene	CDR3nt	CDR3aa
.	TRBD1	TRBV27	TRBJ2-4	TGTGCCAGCAGTCAAGGGGGACAGGGAACCATTCAGTACTTC	CASSQGGQGTIQYF
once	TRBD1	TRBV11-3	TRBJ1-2	TGTGCCAGCAGCTTCACCGGGACAGGGAACTATGGCTACACCTTC	CASSFTGTGNYGYTF
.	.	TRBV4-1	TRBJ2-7	TGCGCCAGCAGCCAAGTATCCTCCTACGAGCAGTACTTC	CASSQVSSYEQYF
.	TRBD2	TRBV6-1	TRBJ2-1	TGTGCCAGCAGTGAAGACGATGCTAGCGGGGCCTACAATGAGCAGTTCTTC	CASSEDDASGAYNEQFF
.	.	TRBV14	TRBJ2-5	TGTGCCAGCAGTCCGGAGGAGCTAGCACAAGAGACCCAGTACTTC	CASSPEELAQETQYF
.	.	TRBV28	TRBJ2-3	TGTGCCAGCAGTTTAACCGGGATGGTGCTAGATACGCAGTATTTT	CASSLTGMVLDTQYF
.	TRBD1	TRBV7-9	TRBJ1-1	TGTGCCAGCAGCCCCGGGACAGGGGTGGTAGCTTTCTTT	CASSPGTGVVAFF
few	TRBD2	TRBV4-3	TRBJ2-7	TGCGCCAGCAGCGAGACGGGACTAGCTAGTGGAGCTCACGAGCAGTACTTC	CASSETGLASGAHEQYF
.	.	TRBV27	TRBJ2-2	TGTGCCAGCAGTCCTTACACCGGGGAGCTGTTTTTT	CASSPYTGELFF
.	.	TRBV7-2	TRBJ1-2	TGTGCCAGCAGCTCGGACTGGAACTATGGCTACACCTTC	CASSSDWNYGYTF
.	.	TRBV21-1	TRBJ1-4	TGTGCCAGCAGCAAAGTGGGACAGAAAACAACTAATGAAAAACTGTTTTTT	CASSKVGQKTTNEKLFF
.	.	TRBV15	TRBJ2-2	TGTGCCACCAGCAGAGATCTAAAAGGGGAGCTGTTTTTT	CATSRDLKGELFF
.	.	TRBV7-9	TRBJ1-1	TGTGCCAGCAGCCAGGGAGGCGACACTGAAGCTTTCTTT	CASSQGGDTEAFF
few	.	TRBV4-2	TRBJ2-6	TGTGCCAGCAGCCAAGATCTAGTACAGGCTGTAGGAGGGGCCAACGTCCTGACTTTC	CASSQDLVQAVGGANVLTF
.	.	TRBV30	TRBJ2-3	TGTGCCTGGTACGTGGAGGGCACAGATACGCAGTATTTT	CAWYVEGTDTQYF
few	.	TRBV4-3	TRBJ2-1	TGCGCCAGCAGCCAAGACGGGCAGGGTTACAATGAGCAGTTCTTC	CASSQDGQGYNEQFF
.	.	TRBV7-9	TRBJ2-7	TGTGCCAGCAGCCCCGGACAGCGTCGCGAGCAGTACTTC	CASSPGQRREQYF
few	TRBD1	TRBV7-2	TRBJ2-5	TGTGCCAGCAGCTTAGACTGGACAGGGGGTACGGAGACCCAGTACTTC	CASSLDWTGGTETQYF
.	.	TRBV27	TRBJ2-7	TGTGCCAGCAGTCCCCCCGGCAGGGGACGGTTTTTCGAGCAGTACTTC	CASSPPGRGRFFEQYF
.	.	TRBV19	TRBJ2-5	TGTGCCAGTTCCATTGGAGGAGAGACCCAGTACTTC	CASSIGGETQYF
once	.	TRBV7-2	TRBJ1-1	TGTGCCAGCAGCCCTGCTCTTGGGCGGAACACTGAAGCTTTCTTT	CASSPALGRNTEAFF
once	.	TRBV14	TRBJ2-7	TGTGCCAGCAGCCTCGGGACAAACTACGAGCAGTACTTC	CASSLGTNYEQYF
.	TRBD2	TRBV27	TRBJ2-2	TGTGCCAGCAGCGAACTAGCGGGGGCCCTTTTCCCCGGGGAGCTGTTTTTT	CASSELAGALFPGELFF
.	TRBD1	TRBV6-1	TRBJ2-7	TGTGCCAGCCGACTCGAGGGGGCCCCGAACTACGAGCAGTACTTC	CASRLEGAPNYEQYF
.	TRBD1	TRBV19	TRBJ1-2	TGTGCCAGTAGTCCGGGACAGGGCTATGGCTACACCTTC	CASSPGQGYGYTF
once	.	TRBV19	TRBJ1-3	TGTGCCAGTAGTCCCACCCGGCGGTCCTCTGGAAACACCATATATTTT	CASSPTRRSSGNTIYF
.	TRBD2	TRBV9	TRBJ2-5	TGTGCCAGCAGCTCAGGGACTAGCGGGGGTGAGACCCAGTACTTC	CASSSGTSGGETQYF
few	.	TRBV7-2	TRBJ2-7	TGTGCCAGCTCCCAAGTGGGGCAGGGCGACGAGCAGTACTTC	CASSQVGQGDEQYF
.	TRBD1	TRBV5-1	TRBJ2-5	TGCGCCAGCAGCTGGACAGGGAACCAAGAGACCCAGTACTTC	CASSWTGNQETQYF
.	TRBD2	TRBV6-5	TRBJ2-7	TGTGCCAGCACTCCGCGGGAGGCTAACTACGAGCAGTACTTC	CASTPREANYEQYF
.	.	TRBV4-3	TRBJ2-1	TGCGCCAGCAGCCAAGATTCAGGGGCATCCTACAATGAGCAGTTCTTC	CASSQDSGASYNEQFF
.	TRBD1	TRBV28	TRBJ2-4	TGTGCCAGCAGCTGGGACAGGGTCAAAAACATTCAGTACTTC	CASSWDRVKNIQYF